This paragraph covers one T cell receptor (beta chain) sequence. This sample was taken from a study of shared clonotypes between healthy human individuals. V gave up 3 bases and J gave up 3 bases, with 14 bases separating them. CDR1 is MDHEN, CDR2 SYDVKM, per germline. The length of the CDR3 is 15 residues. The method was immunoSEQ multiplex PCR; TCRdb's version includes in-frame clones alone and lacks a portion of them. Counted here are some 1,400,000 clones, over 95% occurring once; the ten biggest clones make up about 1%. The sample comprised naive CD4+ T cells sorted from blood. Sample subset: CD45RA+ positively selected. The TCR originated in a man aged 25 to 45 in good health. The chain uses TRBV28 and TRBJ1-2, with a weak D call TRBD1 (5 bases). This CDR3 reads CASSLGGSKYYGYTF. The CDR3 bases are TGTGCCAGCAGTTTGGGGGGGAGTAAATACTATGGCTACACCTTC.